Listed below are T cell receptor beta chains from one sample, sequenced in a study of T cell repertoires in cytomegalovirus infection. MiXCR, applied by TCRdb to the reads, yields one record per CDR3 protein. Of about 530,000 distinct CDR3 sequences listed, about 30% are singletons. Sequences were obtained from PBMCs. The receptors originated from a human donor in good health (CMV status not recorded). Some clones in this sample may be carry-over from other donors' samples. Both conserved end residues are trimmed from each CDR3.

v_gene: TRBV2
CDR3aa: ASTQGLAGENEQF

v_gene: TRBV29-1
CDR3aa: SVDGGSSYEQY

v_gene: TRBV7-9
CDR3aa: ASSLPGWNEQF

v_gene: TRBV2
CDR3aa: ASRVEGGATYEQY

v_gene: TRBV28
CDR3aa: ASSRNVALGNTIY

v_gene: TRBV6-1
CDR3aa: ASGAELSYEQY

v_gene: TRBV20-1
CDR3aa: SARVAGRQETQY

v_gene: TRBV7-2
CDR3aa: ASSSWGSQPQH

v_gene: TRBV7-6
CDR3aa: ASSFGTGTGTYEQY

v_gene: TRBV7-8
CDR3aa: ASSLAGTSGHEKQF

v_gene: TRBV7-8
CDR3aa: ASSLATGSPLH

v_gene: TRBV12-3/TRBV12-4
CDR3aa: ASSRSGQPNEKLF

v_gene: TRBV20-1
CDR3aa: SARSDSNQPQH

v_gene: TRBV7-2
CDR3aa: ASSSGGGNQPQH

v_gene: TRBV2
CDR3aa: ASSGRGLASGDTQY

v_gene: TRBV19
CDR3aa: ASSPGRGLGELF

v_gene: TRBV13
CDR3aa: ASSLGGLAQDTQY

v_gene: TRBV28
CDR3aa: ASSLGQPRGTQY

v_gene: TRBV7-2
CDR3aa: ASSQSSSNQPQH

v_gene: TRBV2
CDR3aa: ASLNLLTDTQY

v_gene: TRBV5-3
CDR3aa: ASSLGGPSEAF

v_gene: TRBV12-3/TRBV12-4
CDR3aa: ASSLRSRGGDTQY

v_gene: TRBV6-6
CDR3aa: ASSFDWRETQY

v_gene: TRBV29-1
CDR3aa: SARLAGVAGELF

v_gene: TRBV20-1
CDR3aa: SANTRQGNEQY

v_gene: TRBV11-2
CDR3aa: ASSAWTGNTEAF

v_gene: TRBV24-1
CDR3aa: ATSESDRVSNEQF

v_gene: TRBV7-9
CDR3aa: ASGTLAGGADTQY

v_gene: TRBV20-1
CDR3aa: SARGLAGTYNEQF

v_gene: TRBV27
CDR3aa: ASSFRTRSGTDTQY

v_gene: TRBV7-8
CDR3aa: ASSFPAGSNQPQH

v_gene: TRBV4-3
CDR3aa: ASSQDLVGITEAF

v_gene: TRBV7-2
CDR3aa: ASSQRTEAF

v_gene: TRBV7-2
CDR3aa: ASSSHTGEETQY

v_gene: TRBV3-1
CDR3aa: ASSQGVGRNTEAF